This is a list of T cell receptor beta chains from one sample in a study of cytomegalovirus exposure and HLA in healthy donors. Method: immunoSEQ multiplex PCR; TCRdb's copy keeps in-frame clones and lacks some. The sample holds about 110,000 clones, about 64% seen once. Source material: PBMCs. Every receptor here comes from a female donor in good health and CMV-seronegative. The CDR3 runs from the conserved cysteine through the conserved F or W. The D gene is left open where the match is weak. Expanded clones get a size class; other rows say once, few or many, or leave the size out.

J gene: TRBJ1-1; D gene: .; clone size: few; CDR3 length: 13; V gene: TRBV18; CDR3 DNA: TGTGCCAGCTCATCGACAGGGAACACTGAAGCTTTCTTT; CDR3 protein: CASSSTGNTEAFF
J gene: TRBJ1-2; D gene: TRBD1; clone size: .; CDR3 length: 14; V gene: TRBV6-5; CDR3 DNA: TGTGCCAGCAGTCGCGACAGGGATAACTATGGCTACACCTTC; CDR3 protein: CASSRDRDNYGYTF
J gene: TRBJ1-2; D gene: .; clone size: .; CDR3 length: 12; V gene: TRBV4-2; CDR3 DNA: TGTGCCAGCAGCCAAAACAGGGACCGCTACACCTTC; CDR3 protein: CASSQNRDRYTF
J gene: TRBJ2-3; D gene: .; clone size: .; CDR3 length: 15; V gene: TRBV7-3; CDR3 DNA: TGTGCCAGCAGCCCCAATGGGGGGTCGGCAGATACGCAGTATTTT; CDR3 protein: CASSPNGGSADTQYF
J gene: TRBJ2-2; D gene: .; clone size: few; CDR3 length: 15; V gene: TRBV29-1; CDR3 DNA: TGCAGCGTTGATCCCGGGACTTCCAACACCGGGGAGCTGTTTTTT; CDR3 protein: CSVDPGTSNTGELFF
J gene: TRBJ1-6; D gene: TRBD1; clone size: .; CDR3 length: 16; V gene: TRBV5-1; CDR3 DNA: TGCGCCAGCAGCTACCAAGGACAGGGGTATAATTCACCCCTCCACTTT; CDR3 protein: CASSYQGQGYNSPLHF
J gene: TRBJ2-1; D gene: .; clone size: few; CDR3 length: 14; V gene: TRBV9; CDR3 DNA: TGTGCCAGCAGCCATATACCCACTAGATATGAGCAGTTCTTC; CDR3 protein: CASSHIPTRYEQFF
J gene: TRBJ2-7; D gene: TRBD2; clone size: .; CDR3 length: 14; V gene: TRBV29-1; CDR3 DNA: TGCAGCGTTGAAGGACTAGCGGAGACTTACGAGCAGTACTTC; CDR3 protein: CSVEGLAETYEQYF
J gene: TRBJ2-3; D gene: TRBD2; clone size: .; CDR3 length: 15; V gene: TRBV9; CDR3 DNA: TGTGCCAGCAGCGGTTCGGGAGCGGGAACAGATACGCAGTATTTT; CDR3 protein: CASSGSGAGTDTQYF
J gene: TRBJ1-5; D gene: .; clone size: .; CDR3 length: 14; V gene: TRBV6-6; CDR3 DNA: TGTGCCAGCAGTTATGGGGGCAGCAATCAGCCCCAGCATTTT; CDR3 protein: CASSYGGSNQPQHF
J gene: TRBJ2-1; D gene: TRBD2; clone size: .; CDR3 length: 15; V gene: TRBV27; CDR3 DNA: TGTGCCAGCAGTTTATCAGCGGGAGAAATAAATGAGCAGTTCTTC; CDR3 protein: CASSLSAGEINEQFF
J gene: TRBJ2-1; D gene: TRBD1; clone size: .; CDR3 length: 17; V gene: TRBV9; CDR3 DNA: TGTGCCAGCAGCGTAGGGGGTCGGGGACAGGGGTTGAATGAGCAGTTCTTC; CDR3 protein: CASSVGGRGQGLNEQFF
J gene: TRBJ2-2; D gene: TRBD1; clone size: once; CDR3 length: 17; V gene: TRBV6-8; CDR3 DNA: TGTGCCAGCAGTTATCGCAAGACAGGGAGAGGCACCGGGGAGCTGTTTTTT; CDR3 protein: CASSYRKTGRGTGELFF
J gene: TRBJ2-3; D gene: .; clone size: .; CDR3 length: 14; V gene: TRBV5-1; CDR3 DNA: TGCGCCAGCAGCTTGGGGACACGCACAGATACGCAGTATTTT; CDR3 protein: CASSLGTRTDTQYF
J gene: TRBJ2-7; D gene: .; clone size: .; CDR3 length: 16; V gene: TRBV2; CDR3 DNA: TGTGCCAGCAGCCCCTCCCTCGGTTGGGGGGACTACGAGCAGTACTTC; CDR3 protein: CASSPSLGWGDYEQYF
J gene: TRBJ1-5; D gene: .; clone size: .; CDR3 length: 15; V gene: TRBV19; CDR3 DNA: TGTGCCAGTAGTATAGGGATCAGGCCGAATCAGCCCCAGCATTTT; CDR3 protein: CASSIGIRPNQPQHF
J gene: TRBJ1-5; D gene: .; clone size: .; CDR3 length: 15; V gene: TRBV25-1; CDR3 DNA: TGTGCCAGCAGTGGGGGTCGGGAAATCAATCAGCCCCAGCATTTT; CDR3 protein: CASSGGREINQPQHF
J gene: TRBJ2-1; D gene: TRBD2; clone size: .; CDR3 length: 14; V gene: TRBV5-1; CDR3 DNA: TGCGCCAGCAGCTCGGGACTAGCGGGTCTGGAGCAGTTCTTC; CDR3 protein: CASSSGLAGLEQFF
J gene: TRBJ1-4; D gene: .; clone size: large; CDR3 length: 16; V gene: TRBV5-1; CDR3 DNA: TGCGCCAGCAGCGGCGCGGGGTTTGCAACTAATGAAAAACTGTTTTTT; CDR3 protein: CASSGAGFATNEKLFF
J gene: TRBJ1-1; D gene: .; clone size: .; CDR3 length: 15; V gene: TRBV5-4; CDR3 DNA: TGTGCCAGCAGCCCCCCCCGCGGGATGAACACTGAAGCTTTCTTT; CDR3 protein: CASSPPRGMNTEAFF
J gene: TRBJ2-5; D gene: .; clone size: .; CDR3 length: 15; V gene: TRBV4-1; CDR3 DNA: TGCGCCAGCAGCCAAGAACCGGGATCTCTCGAGACCCAGTACTTC; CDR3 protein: CASSQEPGSLETQYF
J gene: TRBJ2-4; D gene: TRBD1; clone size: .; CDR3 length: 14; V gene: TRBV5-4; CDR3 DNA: TGTGCCAGCAGCTCGGACAGGGGGCTAAACATTCAGTACTTC; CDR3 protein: CASSSDRGLNIQYF
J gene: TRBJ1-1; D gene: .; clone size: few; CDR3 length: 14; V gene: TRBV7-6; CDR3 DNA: TGTGCCAGCAGCTTAACAAGTGGAGGGAAAGAAGCTTTCTTT; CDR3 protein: CASSLTSGGKEAFF